This T cell receptor beta chain is from a study of T cell responses to AZD1222 COVID-19 vaccine. Germline CDR1 SGHNT, CDR2 YYREEE (reference sequence). The CDR3 loop spans 16 amino acids. The V end lost 0 bases, the J end lost 5 bases, and 18 bases lay between the germline ends. This table comes from immunoSEQ multiplex PCR, and its TCRdb copy is limited to in-frame clones, with some not included. This table has roughly 120,000 clones, 85% to 95% appearing once. V gene TRBV5-4 combines with J gene TRBJ2-7; D gene ambiguous. This clonotype was obtained from an adult in good health. The material sequenced was peripheral blood, taken on day 0 of AZD1222 vaccination. CDR3 nucleotide sequence: TGTGCCAGCAGCTTGGAGCTTGCGCGTAATGGGGACGAGCAGTACTTC. Amino acids: CASSLELARNGDEQYF.